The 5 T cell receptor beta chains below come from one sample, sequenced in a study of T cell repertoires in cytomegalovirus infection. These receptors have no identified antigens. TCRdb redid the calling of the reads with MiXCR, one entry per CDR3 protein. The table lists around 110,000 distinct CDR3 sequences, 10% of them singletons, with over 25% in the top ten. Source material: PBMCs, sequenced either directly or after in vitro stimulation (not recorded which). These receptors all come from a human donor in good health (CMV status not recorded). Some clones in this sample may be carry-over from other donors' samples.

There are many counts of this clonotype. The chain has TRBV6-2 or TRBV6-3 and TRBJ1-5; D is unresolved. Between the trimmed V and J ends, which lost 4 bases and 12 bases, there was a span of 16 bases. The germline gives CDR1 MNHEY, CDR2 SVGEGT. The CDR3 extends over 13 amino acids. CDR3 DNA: TGTGCCAGCAGTTCGGATACCCTAATACTCCAGCATTTT. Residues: CASSSDTLILQHF.

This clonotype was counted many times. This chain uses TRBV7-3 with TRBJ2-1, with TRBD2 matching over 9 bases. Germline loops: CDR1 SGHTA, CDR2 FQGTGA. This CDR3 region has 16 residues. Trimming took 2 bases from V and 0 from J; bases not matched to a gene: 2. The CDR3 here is CASSLFSGGSYNEQFF. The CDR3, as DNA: TGTGCCAGCAGCTTATTTAGCGGGGGCTCCTACAATGAGCAGTTCTTC.

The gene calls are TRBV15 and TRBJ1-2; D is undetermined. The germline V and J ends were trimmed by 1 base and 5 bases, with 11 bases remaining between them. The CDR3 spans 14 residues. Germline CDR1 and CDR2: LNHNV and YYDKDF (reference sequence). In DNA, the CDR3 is TGTGCCACCAGCAGAGGCGGCAAGGAATATGGCTACACCTTC. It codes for CATSRGGKEYGYTF.

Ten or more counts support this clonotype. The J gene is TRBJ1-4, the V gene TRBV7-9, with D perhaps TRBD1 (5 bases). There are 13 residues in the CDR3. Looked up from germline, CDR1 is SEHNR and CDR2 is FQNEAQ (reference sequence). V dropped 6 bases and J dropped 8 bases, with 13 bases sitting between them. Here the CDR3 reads CASSNDRDEKLFF. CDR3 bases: TGTGCCAGCAGTAACGATCGGGACGAAAAACTGTTTTTT.

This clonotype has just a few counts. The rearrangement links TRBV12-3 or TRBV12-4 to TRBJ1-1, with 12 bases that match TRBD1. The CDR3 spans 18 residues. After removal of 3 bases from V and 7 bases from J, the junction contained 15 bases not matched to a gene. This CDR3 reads CASSFGTRDRGRFGEAFF. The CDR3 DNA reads TGTGCCAGCAGTTTTGGCACCCGGGACAGGGGGCGATTTGGTGAAGCTTTCTTT.